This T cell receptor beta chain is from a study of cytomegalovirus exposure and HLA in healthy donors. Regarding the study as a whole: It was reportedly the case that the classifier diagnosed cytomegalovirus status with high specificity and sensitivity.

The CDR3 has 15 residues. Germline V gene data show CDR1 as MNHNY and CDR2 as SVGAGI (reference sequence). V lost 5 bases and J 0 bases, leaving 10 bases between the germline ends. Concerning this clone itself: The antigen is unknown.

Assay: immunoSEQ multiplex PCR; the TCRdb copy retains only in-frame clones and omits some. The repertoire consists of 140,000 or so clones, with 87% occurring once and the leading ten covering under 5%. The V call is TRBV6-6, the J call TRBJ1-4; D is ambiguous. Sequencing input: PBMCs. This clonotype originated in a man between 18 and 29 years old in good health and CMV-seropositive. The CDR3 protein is CASSLQNPTNEKLFF. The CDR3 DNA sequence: TGTGCCAGCAGTCTCCAGAACCCAACTAATGAAAAACTGTTTTTT.